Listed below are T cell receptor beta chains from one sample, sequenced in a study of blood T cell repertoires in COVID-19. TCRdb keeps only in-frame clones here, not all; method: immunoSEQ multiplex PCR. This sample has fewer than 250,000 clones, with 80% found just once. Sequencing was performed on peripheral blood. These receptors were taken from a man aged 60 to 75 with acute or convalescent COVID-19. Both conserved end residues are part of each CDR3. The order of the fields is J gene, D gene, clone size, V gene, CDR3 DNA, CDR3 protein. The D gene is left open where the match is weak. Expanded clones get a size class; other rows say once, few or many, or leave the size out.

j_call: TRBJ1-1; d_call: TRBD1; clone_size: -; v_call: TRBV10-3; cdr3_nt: TGTGCCATCACCACCACAGGGGACACTGAAGCTTTCTTT; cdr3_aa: CAITTTGDTEAFF
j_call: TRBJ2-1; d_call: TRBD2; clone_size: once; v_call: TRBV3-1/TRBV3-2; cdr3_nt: TGTGCCAGCAGCCAAGGCGGCGGGAGGGCCCATGAGCAGTTCTTC; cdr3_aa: CASSQGGGRAHEQFF
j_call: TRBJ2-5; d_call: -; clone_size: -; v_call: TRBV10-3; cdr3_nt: TGTGCCACCGCCACCCTGGGGCGGCTACAAGAGACCCAGTACTTC; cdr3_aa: CATATLGRLQETQYF
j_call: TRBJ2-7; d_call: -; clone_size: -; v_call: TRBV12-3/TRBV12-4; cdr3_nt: TGTGCCAGCAGACAACAGGCCTACGAGCAGTACTTC; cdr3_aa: CASRQQAYEQYF
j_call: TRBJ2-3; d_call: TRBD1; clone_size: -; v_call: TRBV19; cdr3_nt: TGTGCCAGTGAGACTTCGCGACAGGGCACGCAGTATTTT; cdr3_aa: CASETSRQGTQYF
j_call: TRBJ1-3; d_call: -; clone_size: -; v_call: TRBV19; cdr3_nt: TGTGCCAGTACCAACCGACAGGCTGGAAACACCATATATTTT; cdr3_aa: CASTNRQAGNTIYF
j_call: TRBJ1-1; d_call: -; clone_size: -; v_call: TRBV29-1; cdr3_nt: TGCAGCGTTGAAGTGGGGAGTGGGAACACTGAAGCTTTCTTT; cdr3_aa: CSVEVGSGNTEAFF
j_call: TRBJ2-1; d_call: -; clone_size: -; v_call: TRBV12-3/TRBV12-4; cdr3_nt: TGTGCCAGCGGCGTGTCGGGGTTCAATGAGCAGTTCTTC; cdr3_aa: CASGVSGFNEQFF
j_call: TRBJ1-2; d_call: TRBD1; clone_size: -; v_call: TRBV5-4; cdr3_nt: TGTGCCAGCAGCGTACCGGGACAGGGGGCGAGAGGCTACACCTTC; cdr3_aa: CASSVPGQGARGYTF
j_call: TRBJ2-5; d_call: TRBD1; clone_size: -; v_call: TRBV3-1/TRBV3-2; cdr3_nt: TGTGCCAGCAGCCCGGTCCTGACAGGGGCAGGGGAGACCCAGTACTTC; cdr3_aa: CASSPVLTGAGETQYF
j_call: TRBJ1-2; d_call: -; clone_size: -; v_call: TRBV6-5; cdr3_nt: TGTGCCAGCAGTTACTCGTACAGGAGCAACTATGGCTACACCTTC; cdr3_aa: CASSYSYRSNYGYTF
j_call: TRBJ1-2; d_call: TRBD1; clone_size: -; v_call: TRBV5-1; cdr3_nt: TGCGCCAGCAGTACTGGGACAGGGGGATGGGGCTACACCTTC; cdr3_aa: CASSTGTGGWGYTF
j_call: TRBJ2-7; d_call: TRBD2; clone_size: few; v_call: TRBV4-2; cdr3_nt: TGTGCCAGCGCTAGCGGGGGGGCCTACGAGCAGTACTTC; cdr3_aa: CASASGGAYEQYF
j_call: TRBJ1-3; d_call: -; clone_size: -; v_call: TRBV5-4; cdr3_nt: TGTGCCAGCAGCTTGACAACTAAGAGCTCTGGAAACACCATATATTTT; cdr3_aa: CASSLTTKSSGNTIYF
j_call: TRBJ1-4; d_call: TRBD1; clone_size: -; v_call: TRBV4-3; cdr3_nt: TGCGCCAGCAGCCCCGCAGGGGGCGACCAGAGGGGTGAAAAACTGTTTTTT; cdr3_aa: CASSPAGGDQRGEKLFF
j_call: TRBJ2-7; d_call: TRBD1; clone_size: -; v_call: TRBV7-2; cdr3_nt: TGTGCCAGCAGCTCAGGGACAGGGATCGAGCAGTACTTC; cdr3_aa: CASSSGTGIEQYF
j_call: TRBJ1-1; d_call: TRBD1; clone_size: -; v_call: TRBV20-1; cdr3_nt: TGCAGTGCTAGTGGGAGGACAGGGTACACTGAAGCTTTCTTT; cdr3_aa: CSASGRTGYTEAFF
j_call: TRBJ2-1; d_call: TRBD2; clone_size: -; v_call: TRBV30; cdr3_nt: TGTGCCTGGAGTCTAGGACTAGCGGGAGACAATGAGCAGTTCTTC; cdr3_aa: CAWSLGLAGDNEQFF
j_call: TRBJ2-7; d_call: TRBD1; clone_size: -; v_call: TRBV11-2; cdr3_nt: TGTGCCAGCAGCTTACCCCGACAGGGGTACGAGCAGTACTTC; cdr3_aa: CASSLPRQGYEQYF
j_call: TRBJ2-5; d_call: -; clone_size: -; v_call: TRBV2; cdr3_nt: TGTGCCAGCAGCGTCCAGACCCAGTACTTC; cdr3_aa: CASSVQTQYF
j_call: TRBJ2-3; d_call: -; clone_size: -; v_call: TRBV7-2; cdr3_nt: TGTGCCAGCAGTCCAAGCGGCACAGATACGCAGTATTTT; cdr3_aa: CASSPSGTDTQYF
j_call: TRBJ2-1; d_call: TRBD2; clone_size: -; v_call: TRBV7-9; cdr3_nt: TGTGCCCTAGAGGCTGGACTAGCGTTTTACAATGAGCAGTTCTTC; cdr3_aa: CALEAGLAFYNEQFF
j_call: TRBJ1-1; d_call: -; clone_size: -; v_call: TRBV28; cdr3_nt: TGTGCCAGCAGTTCGGCTAGGAGGAACACTGAAGCTTTCTTT; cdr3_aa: CASSSARRNTEAFF
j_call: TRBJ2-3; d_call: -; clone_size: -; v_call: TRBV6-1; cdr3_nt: TGTGCCAGCAGCCCAGGGGCAGATACGCAGTATTTT; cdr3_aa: CASSPGADTQYF